The clone carrying this T cell receptor (beta chain) was counted at least ten times. The target antigen is unknown. This CDR3 contains 15 residues. Germline V gives CDR1 MGHRA, CDR2 YSYEKL. The trim removed 5 bases at V and 2 bases at J, leaving 7 bases unmatched. CDR3 of TCR beta was amplified from genomic DNA via a two-round multiplex PCR. Every TRBV and TRBJ gene had its own specific primer in first-round PCR. TCRdb used MiXCR to reprocess the multiplex PCR reads, holding one entry per CDR3 protein. The table lists 26,000 or so distinct CDR3 sequences, about 32% of them singletons. Uniform node negativity on CT and PET/CT characterised the cohort, and no patient had undergone prior chemotherapy or radiotherapy or presented other malignancies. The data were obtained in a study of prognosis after radiotherapy for stage I lung cancer. General study findings and limits: Gene usage, both TRBV and TRBJ, reportedly differed between patients with metastases and patients without them.

The V call is TRBV4-1, the J call TRBJ1-2; 8 bases map to TRBD1. The TCR originated in a donor over 45 with non-small cell lung cancer. This material consisted of PBMCs, taken before or after stereotactic body radiation therapy (not recorded which). The CDR3 DNA follows: TGCGCCAGCAGCTACGACAGGGGAACGAACTATGGCTACACCTTC. Its translation: CASSYDRGTNYGYTF.